A single sample gave rise to the 31 T cell receptor beta chains below, sequenced in a study of blood T cell repertoires in COVID-19. This table comes from immunoSEQ multiplex PCR, and its TCRdb copy is limited to in-frame clones, with some not included. This table holds about 87,000 clones, over 70% found once. The sequencing input was peripheral blood. The origin of the receptors is a woman in her forties or fifties with acute or convalescent COVID-19.

The gene calls are TRBV5-1 and TRBJ1-2, with D unclear. Germline CDR1 and CDR2: SGHRS and YFSETQ. This CDR3 is built from 15 residues. The V gene lost 6 bases and the J gene lost 2 bases, with 17 bases spanning the gap. The CDR3 nucleotides are TGCGCCAGCAAGGATGGGAGGGCACTAAACTATGGCTACACCTTC. This translates into CASKDGRALNYGYTF.

This clone was observed a single time. This chain joins TRBV3-1 (or the pseudogene TRBV3-2) and TRBJ1-3; no reliable D call. Germline V gene data show CDR1 as LGHDT and CDR2 as YNNKEL (reference sequence). The CDR3 contains 12 residues. V gave up 6 bases and J gave up 9 bases, with 12 bases separating them. The CDR3 sequence is CASSPEVGTIYF. The CDR3 DNA reads as TGTGCCAGCAGTCCGGAGGTTGGCACCATATATTTT.

This clone was recorded once. The chain carries TRBV11-1 and TRBJ2-7; 7 positions match TRBD1. V was pared by 2 bases and J by 3 bases, with 10 bases of the junction left unmatched. The CDR3 loop spans 16 amino acids. Germline V CDR1 and CDR2: SGHAT, FQDESV (reference sequence). The CDR3 region is CASSLHPLDRYYEQYF. The CDR3 region has the DNA TGTGCCAGCAGCTTACACCCATTGGACAGGTACTACGAGCAGTACTTC.

This chain connects TRBV3-1 (or the pseudogene TRBV3-2) to TRBJ2-1, with 9 bases lining up with TRBD2. V gave up 3 bases and J gave up 12 bases; unmatched junction bases: 21. The CDR3 contains 18 residues. The germline CDR1 and CDR2 sequences are LGHDT and YNNKEL (reference sequence). CDR3 in amino acids: CASSQRAGVAGGLNLQFF. The DNA for the CDR3 is TGTGCCAGCAGCCAGAGGGCCGGGGTGGCGGGGGGGCTCAATCTGCAGTTCTTC.

A note on this clone: This sample also contains other DNA sequences that code for the same CDR3. This chain connects TRBV2 to TRBJ2-7; 7 nucleotides align to TRBD2. The V and J ends lost 6 bases and 2 bases, in that order; junction bases with no gene match: 1. Germline V lookup: CDR1 SNHLY, CDR2 FYNNEI. CDR3 length: 12 residues. The CDR3 coding sequence is TGTGCCAGCAGGGGAGGGACCTACGAGCAGTACTTC. Translating gives CASRGGTYEQYF. Combining the CDR3 with reference TRBV2 and TRBJ2-7 gives the whole variable domain EPEVTQTPSHQVTQMGQEVILRCVPISNHLYFYWYRQILGQKVEFLVSFYNNEISEKSEIFDDQFSVERPDGSNFTLKIRSTKLEDSAMYFCASRGGTYEQYFGPGTRLTVT.

The genes are TRBV30 and TRBJ2-2; a possible D gene is TRBD1 (6 bases). Trimming cost V 4 bases and J 5 bases, with 14 bases left between them. Per germline, CDR1 GTSNPN and CDR2 SVGIG (reference sequence). This CDR3 region has 14 residues. The DNA of the CDR3 is TGTGCCTGGATAACAGGGACGGGTACCGGGGAGCTGTTTTTT. The encoded protein is CAWITGTGTGELFF.

The chain joins TRBV7-9 to TRBJ2-7, with D perhaps TRBD2 (6 bases). Germline V gene lookup returns CDR1 SEHNR and CDR2 FQNEAQ (reference sequence). Trimming pared 5 bases from V and 0 bases from J, leaving 17 bases between. The CDR3 loop spans 16 amino acids. The CDR3 here is CASSLPEGLSSYEQYF. CDR3 nucleotide sequence: TGTGCCAGCAGCCTCCCGGAGGGGCTGAGCTCCTACGAGCAGTACTTC.

The chain joins TRBV28 to TRBJ1-1; 8 positions agree with TRBD1. The CDR3 is 15 amino acids. V trimming: 4 bases; J trimming: 3 bases; junction bases outside the gene matches: 7. Germline CDR1 reads MDHEN; CDR2 reads SYDVKM. CDR3 bases: TGTGCCAGCAGTTCAGGGGGCGCGTGGGACACTGAAGCTTTCTTT. It codes for CASSSGGAWDTEAFF.

V is TRBV28 and J is TRBJ2-1; TRBD1 might be the D (5 bases). The germline V gene encodes CDR1 MDHEN and CDR2 SYDVKM. CDR3 length: 13 amino acids. Trimming cost V 2 bases and J 13 bases, with 15 bases left between them. CDR3 loop: CASSLTGGPLQFF. The CDR3 DNA sequence: TGTGCCAGCAGTTTAACAGGCGGACCTCTTCAGTTCTTC.

This chain uses TRBV5-1 with TRBJ1-6, with 9 bases identical to TRBD1. With 0 bases clipped from V and 6 bases from J, the junction kept 7 bases outside the gene matches. The CDR3 has 17 residues. Germline values: CDR1 SGHRS, CDR2 YFSETQ. The CDR3 loop is CASSLGPQGAGNSPLHF. The DNA for the CDR3 is TGCGCCAGCAGCTTGGGACCACAGGGGGCAGGTAATTCACCCCTCCACTTT.

The CDR3, as DNA: TGTGCCAGCAGCGGTCTATCGACAGGGGCGGGCGAAAAACTGTTTTTT. This gives the protein CASSGLSTGAGEKLFF. The genes are TRBV7-8 and TRBJ1-4, with TRBD1 identical over 8 bases. The CDR3 has 16 residues. The V gene end was trimmed by 5 bases and the J gene end by 8 bases; junction bases not matched to a gene: 13. From germline, CDR1 is SGHVS and CDR2 FQNEAQ.

The V gene is TRBV19, the J gene TRBJ1-2; 7 bases align to TRBD1. With 5 bases clipped from V and 4 bases from J, the junction kept 10 bases outside the gene matches. There are 15 residues in the CDR3. The germline V gene has CDR1 LNHDA and CDR2 SQIVND (reference sequence). DNA for the CDR3: TGTGCCAGTAGTTCCTTAGGACAGGTCGGCTATGGCTACACCTTC. It codes for CASSSLGQVGYGYTF.

This clone has just a few counts. This rearrangement joins TRBV28 to TRBJ1-4; the match to TRBD1 covers 7 bases. This CDR3 has 14 residues. The germline V gene has CDR1 MDHEN and CDR2 SYDVKM. Trimming at V came to 4 bases and at J to 8 bases, leaving 7 bases not matched to a gene. The CDR3 loop reads CASSSVRGWEKLFF. CDR3 sequence (DNA): TGTGCCAGCAGTTCAGTCAGGGGGTGGGAAAAACTGTTTTTT.

This clone was seen only a few times. Additional DNA sequences in this sample encode the identical CDR3. The chain couples TRBV28 to TRBJ1-5; no clear D gene. Trimming left V 3 bases short and J 3 bases short, with 3 bases between. Germline CDR1 is MDHEN and CDR2 is SYDVKM. The CDR3 is 12 amino acids. CDR3 residues: CASSLYNQPQHF. The CDR3 nucleotides are TGTGCCAGCAGTTTGTACAATCAGCCCCAGCATTTT.

The J gene is TRBJ1-3, the V gene TRBV5-6; D is ambiguous. The CDR3 consists of 16 residues. Germline CDR1 SGHDT, CDR2 YYEEEE. V was cut by 0 bases and J by 2 bases, with 12 bases left in between. The chain's CDR3 is CASSLGSIPTGNTIYF. CDR3 DNA sequence: TGTGCCAGCAGCTTGGGGAGTATTCCCACTGGAAACACCATATATTTT.

This rearrangement joins TRBV18 to TRBJ1-3; D uncertain. The CDR3 is 17 amino acids. The germline V gene has CDR1 KGHSH and CDR2 LQKENI. V gave up 6 bases and J gave up 0 bases, with 18 bases separating them. Here the CDR3 DNA reads TGTGCCAGCTCCCCCCGGGAGGTCCGGAACTCTGGAAACACCATATATTTT. It specifies CASSPREVRNSGNTIYF.

This clone was seen only once. V gene TRBV2 combines with J gene TRBJ1-1, with 7 bases that match TRBD1. Germline V gene data show CDR1 as SNHLY and CDR2 as FYNNEI. Trimming at V came to 7 bases and at J to 3 bases, leaving 11 bases not matched to a gene. The CDR3 sequence is 15 residues long. CDR3 nucleotides: TGTGCCAGCATGGACCATGGAACAGGGGACACTGAAGCTTTCTTT. It yields the protein CASMDHGTGDTEAFF.

This clone was counted a single time. The chain uses TRBV10-2 and TRBJ1-1, with a possible D match to TRBD1 (5 bases). The CDR3 spans 13 residues. Germline CDR1 is WSHSY and CDR2 is SAAADI. Trimming cost V 6 bases and J 0 bases, with 8 bases left between them. The CDR3 loop reads CASRGTVNTEAFF. Here the CDR3 DNA reads TGCGCCAGCAGGGGGACTGTGAACACTGAAGCTTTCTTT.

The chain joins TRBV3-1 (or the pseudogene TRBV3-2) to TRBJ1-1; D perhaps matches TRBD1 (6 bases). In germline, CDR1 is LGHDT, CDR2 YNNKEL (reference sequence). The CDR3 covers 14 residues. Trimming removed 4 bases at V and 4 bases at J, with 13 bases between. CDR3 loop: CASSLKGRGTEAFF. Written as DNA, the CDR3 is TGTGCCAGCAGCCTTAAGGGCAGGGGCACTGAAGCTTTCTTT.

The chain employs TRBV7-2 and TRBJ2-1; 12 positions agree with TRBD1. Trimming removed 1 base from V and 4 bases from J; junction bases left unmatched: 5. Germline CDR1 SGHTA, CDR2 FQGNSA. The CDR3 is 17 amino acids. CDR3 in DNA: TGTGCCAGCAGCTTAGTAGGGGGACAGGGGGCGTACAATGAGCAGTTCTTC. Encoded protein: CASSLVGGQGAYNEQFF. Drawing the rest from reference TRBV7-2 and TRBJ2-1, the complete variable domain is GAGVSQSPSNKVTEKGKDVELRCDPISGHTALYWYRQSLGQGLEFLIYFQGNSAPDKSGLPSDRFSAERTGGSVSTLTIQRTQQEDSAVYLCASSLVGGQGAYNEQFFGPGTRLTVL.

This chain uses TRBV27 with TRBJ2-1, with 9 bases aligning to TRBD2. The length of the CDR3 is 15 residues. CDR1 MNHEY and CDR2 SMNVEV come from the germline V gene (reference sequence). With V trimmed by 4 bases and J by 5 bases, 6 bases remained unmatched. CDR3 protein: CASSYAAGGDNEQFF. In DNA, the CDR3 is TGTGCCAGCAGTTATGCAGCGGGAGGAGACAATGAGCAGTTCTTC.

The genes are TRBV5-6 and TRBJ1-1, with 7 bases identical to TRBD1. V dropped 3 bases and J dropped 7; count of bases not matched to a gene: 12. The CDR3 length is 15 residues. The germline V gene has CDR1 SGHDT and CDR2 YYEEEE. The CDR3 nucleotides are TGTGCCAGCAGCTCGCTCCGGGACAGTCGTTATGAAGCTTTCTTT. Translating gives CASSSLRDSRYEAFF.

The rearrangement joins TRBV29-1 to TRBJ1-2, with D perhaps matching TRBD1 (5 bases). With 2 bases removed from V and 8 bases from J, the gap between germline ends came to 15 bases. The length of the CDR3 is 13 residues. Per germline, CDR1 SQVTM and CDR2 ANQGSEA. The CDR3 sequence is CSVERLQGWGYTF. The CDR3 DNA sequence: TGCAGCGTTGAAAGGCTTCAGGGCTGGGGCTACACCTTC.

V gene TRBV29-1 combines with J gene TRBJ1-5; D gene uncertain. V was trimmed by 7 bases and J by 5 bases, leaving 15 bases between them. Germline-derived CDR1 and CDR2 are SQVTM and ANQGSEA. This CDR3 has 13 amino acids. Here the CDR3 reads CSAGGGKDQPQHF. DNA of the CDR3: TGCAGCGCCGGAGGAGGAAAGGATCAGCCCCAGCATTTT.

The rearrangement links TRBV6-6 to TRBJ1-5; TRBD1 agrees at 8 bases. V trimming: 5 bases; J trimming: 0 bases; junction bases outside the gene matches: 3. Germline V gene data show CDR1 as MNHNY and CDR2 as SVGAGI (reference sequence). The CDR3 sequence is 15 residues long. The CDR3 DNA is TGTGCCAGCAGTCCGCAGGGGGCTAGCAATCAGCCCCAGCATTTT. Translated, it gives CASSPQGASNQPQHF.

The rearrangement joins TRBV7-2 to TRBJ2-1, with 10 nucleotides matching TRBD2. This CDR3 has 16 amino acids. V trimming: 4 bases; J trimming: 8 bases; junction bases outside the gene matches: 11. Germline V lookup: CDR1 SGHTA, CDR2 FQGNSA. The CDR3 region has the DNA TGTGCCAGCAGCTCCCGGACTAGCGGAGGCACCGATGAGCAGTTCTTC. Its translation is CASSSRTSGGTDEQFF.

This rearrangement joins TRBV19 to TRBJ2-2; 9 bases align to TRBD1. Germline assignment: CDR1 LNHDA and CDR2 SQIVND (reference sequence). After removal of 7 bases from V and 6 bases from J, the junction contained 9 bases not matched to a gene. This CDR3 has 15 residues. The CDR3 DNA reads as TGTGCCAGTACATCCGGGGACAGGGTGCCCGGGGAGCTGTTTTTT. It encodes CASTSGDRVPGELFF.

The V and J genes are TRBV6-4 and TRBJ2-1; 7 bases agree with TRBD2. CDR3 size: 15 residues. Trimming took 6 bases from V and 7 from J; bases not matched to a gene: 12. CDR1 MRHNA and CDR2 SNTAGT come from the germline V gene. CDR3 loop: CASSPEGWGGNEQFF. In nucleotides, the CDR3 is TGTGCCAGCAGCCCGGAAGGGTGGGGGGGGAATGAGCAGTTCTTC.

This clone has a handful of counts. V is TRBV11-3 and J is TRBJ2-2; 8 nucleotides match TRBD1. Germline V CDR1 and CDR2: SGHNT, YENEEA. The CDR3 length is 16 residues. Trimming cost V 5 bases and J 2 bases; bases outside gene matches: 7. CDR3 nucleotides: TGTGCCAGCAGCCCCACCGGGACAGGAAACACCGGGGAGCTGTTTTTT. Residues: CASSPTGTGNTGELFF.

V usage is TRBV2 and J usage is TRBJ1-3; the match to TRBD1 covers 8 bases. Germline loops: CDR1 SNHLY, CDR2 FYNNEI. CDR3 length: 16 amino acids. J gave up 0 bases and V 1 base, and 2 bases lay outside the gene matches. The CDR3 nucleotides read TGTGCCAGCAGTGAAGGGACAGGGAACTCTGGAAACACCATATATTTT. As protein: CASSEGTGNSGNTIYF.

The chain has TRBV5-6 and TRBJ2-1; 8 bases map to TRBD1. J was trimmed by 9 bases and V by 4 bases; bases with no gene match: 12. The CDR3 is made up of 15 amino acids. Germline CDR1 is SGHDT and CDR2 is YYEEEE. DNA of the CDR3: TGTGCCAGCAGCCTAGGGACAGGCCACCTGGGTGAGCAGTTCTTC. Its protein product is CASSLGTGHLGEQFF. Complete variable domain (other parts from reference TRBV5-6 and TRBJ2-1): DAGVTQSPTHLIKTRGQQVTLRCSPKSGHDTVSWYQQALGQGPQFIFQYYEEEERQRGNFPDRFSGHQFPNYSSELNVNALLLGDSALYLCASSLGTGHLGEQFFGPGTRLTVL.